This T cell receptor (beta chain) was sequenced for a study of control samples from healthy donors and cancer patients. J gave up 4 bases and V 2 bases, and 21 bases lay outside the gene matches. Germline V gene lookup returns CDR1 ENHRY and CDR2 SYGVKD. The CDR3 runs 20 residues. Sequenced by immunoSEQ multiplex PCR; TCRdb stores in-frame clones only, minus some. The sample has about 120,000 clones; 85% to 90% are singletons. This rearrangement joins TRBV10-3 to TRBJ1-2; TRBD1 matches at 8 bases. The origin of this receptor is a woman between 50 and 59 years old with colorectal cancer. The sequencing sample was made of PBMCs. CDR3 protein: CAISEPRRRQGAGSGYGYTF. The CDR3, as DNA: TGTGCCATCAGTGAGCCCCGTCGACGGCAGGGGGCTGGTTCGGGCTATGGCTACACCTTC.